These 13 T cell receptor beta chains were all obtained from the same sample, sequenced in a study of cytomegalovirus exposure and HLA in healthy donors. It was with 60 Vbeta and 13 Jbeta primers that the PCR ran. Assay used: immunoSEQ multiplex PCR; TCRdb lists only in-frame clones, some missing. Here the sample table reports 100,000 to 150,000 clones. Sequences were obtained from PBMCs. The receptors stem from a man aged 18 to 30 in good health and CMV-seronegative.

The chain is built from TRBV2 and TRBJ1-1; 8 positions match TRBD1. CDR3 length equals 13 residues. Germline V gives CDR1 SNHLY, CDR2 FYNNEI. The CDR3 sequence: CAAGPGGRTEAFF. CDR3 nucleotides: TGTGCAGCGGGCCCAGGGGGCCGGACTGAAGCTTTCTTT.

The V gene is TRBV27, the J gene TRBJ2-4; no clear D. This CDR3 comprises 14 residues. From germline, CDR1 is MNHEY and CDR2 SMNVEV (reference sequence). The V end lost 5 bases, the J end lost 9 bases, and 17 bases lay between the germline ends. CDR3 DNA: TGTGCCAGCAGTCAAACCGCAATATACACCATTCAGTACTTC. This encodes CASSQTAIYTIQYF.

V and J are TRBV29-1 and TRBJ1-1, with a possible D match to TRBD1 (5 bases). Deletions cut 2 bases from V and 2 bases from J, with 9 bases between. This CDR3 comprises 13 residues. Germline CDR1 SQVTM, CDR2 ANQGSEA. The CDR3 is CSVERQGNTEAFF. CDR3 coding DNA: TGCAGCGTTGAACGGCAGGGAAACACTGAAGCTTTCTTT.

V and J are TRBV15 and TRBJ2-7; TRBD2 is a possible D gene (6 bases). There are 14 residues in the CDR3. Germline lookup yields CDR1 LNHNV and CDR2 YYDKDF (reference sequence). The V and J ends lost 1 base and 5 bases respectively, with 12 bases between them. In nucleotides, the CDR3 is TGTGCCACCAGCAGAGCCGGGACTGTGGACGAGCAGTACTTC. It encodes CATSRAGTVDEQYF.

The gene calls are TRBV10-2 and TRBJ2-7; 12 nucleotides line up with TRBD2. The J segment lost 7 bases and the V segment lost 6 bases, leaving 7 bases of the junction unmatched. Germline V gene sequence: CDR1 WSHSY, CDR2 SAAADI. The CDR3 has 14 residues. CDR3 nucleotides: TGCGCCAGCAGACTAGCGGGAGGTTCGGGTGAGCAGTACTTC. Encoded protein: CASRLAGGSGEQYF.

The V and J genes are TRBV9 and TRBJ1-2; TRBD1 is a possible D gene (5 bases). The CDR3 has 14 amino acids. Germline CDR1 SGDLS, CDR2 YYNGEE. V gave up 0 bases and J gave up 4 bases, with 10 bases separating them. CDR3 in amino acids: CASSVENQGYGYTF. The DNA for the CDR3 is TGTGCCAGCAGCGTAGAGAATCAGGGCTATGGCTACACCTTC.

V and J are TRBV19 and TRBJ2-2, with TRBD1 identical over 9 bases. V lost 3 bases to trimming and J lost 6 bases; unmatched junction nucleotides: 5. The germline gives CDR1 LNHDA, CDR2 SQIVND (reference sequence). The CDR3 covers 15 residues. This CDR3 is CASSIGTGWSGELFF. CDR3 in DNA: TGTGCCAGTAGTATTGGGACAGGGTGGTCCGGGGAGCTGTTTTTT.

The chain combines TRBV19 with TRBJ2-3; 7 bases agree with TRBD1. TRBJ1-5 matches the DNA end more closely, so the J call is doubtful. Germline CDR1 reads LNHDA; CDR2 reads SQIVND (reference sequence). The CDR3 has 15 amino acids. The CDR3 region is CASGTGTANTDTQHF. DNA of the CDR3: TGTGCCAGTGGCACCGGGACAGCGAACACAGATACGCAGCATTTT.

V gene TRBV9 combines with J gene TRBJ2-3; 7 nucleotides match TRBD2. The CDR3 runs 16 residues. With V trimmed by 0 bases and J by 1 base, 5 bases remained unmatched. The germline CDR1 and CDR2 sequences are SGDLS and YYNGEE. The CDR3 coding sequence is TGTGCCAGCAGCGTAGCGTACCGGGGGGGCACAGATACGCAGTATTTT. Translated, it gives CASSVAYRGGTDTQYF.

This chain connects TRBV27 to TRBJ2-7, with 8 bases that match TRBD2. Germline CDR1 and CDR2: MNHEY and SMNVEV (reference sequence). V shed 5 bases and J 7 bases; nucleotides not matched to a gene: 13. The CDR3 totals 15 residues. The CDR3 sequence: CASSPRAGLVIEQYF. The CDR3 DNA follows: TGTGCCAGCAGTCCCAGGGCGGGACTAGTAATTGAGCAGTACTTC.

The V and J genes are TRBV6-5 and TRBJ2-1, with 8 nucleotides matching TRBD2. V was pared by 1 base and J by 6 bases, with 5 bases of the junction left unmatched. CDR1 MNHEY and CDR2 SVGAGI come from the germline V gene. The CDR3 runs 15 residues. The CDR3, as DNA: TGTGCCAGCAGTTACTACGGCGGGGGGCCCAATGAGCAGTTCTTC. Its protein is CASSYYGGGPNEQFF.

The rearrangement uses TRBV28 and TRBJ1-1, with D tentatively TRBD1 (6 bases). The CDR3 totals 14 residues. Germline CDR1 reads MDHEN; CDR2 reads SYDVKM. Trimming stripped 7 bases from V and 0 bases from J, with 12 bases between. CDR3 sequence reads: CASIHRVLNTEAFF. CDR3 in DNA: TGTGCCAGCATTCACAGGGTTCTGAACACTGAAGCTTTCTTT.

Written as DNA, the CDR3 is TGTGCCAGCAGCTTAGACGGGGAGCAGTTCTTC. This codes for CASSLDGEQFF. V and J are TRBV11-3 and TRBJ2-1; the D is unclear. The V gene's germline CDR1 is SGHNT and CDR2 YENEEA. The CDR3 runs 11 residues. V was shortened by 0 bases and J by 10 bases, with 4 bases between the two germline ends.